Listed here are 19 T cell receptor beta chains from one sample, sequenced in a study of T cell repertoires in cytomegalovirus infection. A single record per CDR3 protein comes from TCRdb applying MiXCR to the reads. The sample yields around 260,000 distinct CDR3 sequences, roughly 10% seen once. The sequencing input was PBMCs. All receptors derive from a human donor in good health (CMV status not recorded). Some clones in this sample may be carry-over from other donors' samples.

This clonotype was detected ten times or more. The V gene is TRBV10-3, the J gene TRBJ2-7, with D perhaps given as TRBD1 or TRBD2 (5 bases each). This CDR3 comprises 14 residues. CDR1 is ENHRY, CDR2 SYGVKD, per germline. Trimming removed 4 bases at V and 2 bases at J, with 12 bases between. CDR3 residues: CAISGGMGAYEQYF. DNA for the CDR3: TGTGCCATCAGTGGAGGGATGGGGGCCTACGAGCAGTACTTC.

This clonotype has a count of ten or more. The rearrangement links TRBV20-1 to TRBJ2-7, with 9 bases matching TRBD1. Germline CDR1 is DFQATT and CDR2 is SNEGSKA (reference sequence). The CDR3 loop spans 14 amino acids. The CDR3 reads CSWQGGTGRPEQYF. CDR3 sequence (DNA): TGCAGCTGGCAGGGGGGGACAGGGCGTCCCGAGCAGTACTTC.

This clonotype has at least ten counts. This chain links TRBV7-2 with TRBJ2-5; tentatively, D is TRBD2 (5 bases). V dropped 5 bases and J dropped 4 bases, with 14 bases sitting between them. This CDR3 has 14 residues. CDR1 and CDR2 (germline): SGHTA, FQGNSA. CDR3 sequence (DNA): TGTGCCAGCAGCCCCTCCCGGGGTGTAGAGACCCAGTACTTC. Its protein product is CASSPSRGVETQYF.

This clonotype showed up many times. V gene TRBV5-4 combines with J gene TRBJ2-2, with TRBD2 matching 12 bases. This CDR3 comprises 16 residues. CDR1 and CDR2 (germline): SGHNT, YYREEE (reference sequence). V lost 4 bases, J lost 6 bases, and 7 bases stayed unmatched. DNA for the CDR3: TGTGCCAGCAGCCCGACTAGCGGGAGCGGACCCGGGGAGCTGTTTTTT. As protein: CASSPTSGSGPGELFF.

This clonotype came up many times. V is TRBV7-2 and J is TRBJ2-2; TRBD2 matches 8 bases. This CDR3 spans 14 amino acids. CDR1 and CDR2 from the germline V gene are SGHTA and FQGNSA. V gave up 11 bases and J gave up 7 bases; unmatched junction bases: 12. The DNA of the CDR3 is TGTGCCCGAGGTAGCGGGAACGTTGGCGGGGAGCTGTTTTTT. It translates to CARGSGNVGGELFF.

There are many counts of this clonotype. This rearrangement joins TRBV7-2 to TRBJ1-2; D is ambiguous. V lost 5 bases and J 6 bases, leaving 19 bases between the germline ends. This CDR3 comprises 15 residues. In germline, CDR1 is SGHTA, CDR2 FQGNSA. The CDR3: CASSPSLNGRNGYTF. The CDR3 nucleotides are TGTGCCAGCAGCCCATCGCTAAACGGACGGAATGGCTACACCTTC.

CDR3 DNA sequence: TGTGCCAGCAGCTTGACGGGACTAGTTGGCCAGAATGAGCAGTTCTTC. As protein: CASSLTGLVGQNEQFF. This chain links TRBV7-2 with TRBJ2-1; 8 bases are shared with TRBD2. The CDR3 spans 16 residues. CDR1 and CDR2 (germline): SGHTA, FQGNSA. V lost 3 bases and J lost 7; bases outside the gene matches: 11.

This clonotype appeared many times. The rearrangement links TRBV7-4 to TRBJ2-1, with 10 bases aligning to TRBD2. The CDR3 loop spans 16 amino acids. Germline CDR1 and CDR2: SGHVT and SQSDAQ. V trimming: 3 bases; J trimming: 4 bases; junction bases outside the gene matches: 6. CDR3 nucleotide sequence: TGTGCCAGCAGCTTTTCTAGCGGGAGCCTTTACAATGAGCAGTTCTTC. It translates to CASSFSSGSLYNEQFF.

This clonotype occurred many times. DNA for the CDR3: TGTGCCAGCAGACCCCAGGGTGCTGGAAACACCATATATTTT. Encoded protein: CASRPQGAGNTIYF. The chain couples TRBV28 to TRBJ1-3; tentative D call: TRBD1 (5 bases). CDR3 length equals 14 residues. Trimming left V 6 bases short and J 2 bases short, with 11 bases between. Per germline, CDR1 MDHEN and CDR2 SYDVKM.

At least ten counts were recorded for this clonotype. The rearrangement uses TRBV11-3 and TRBJ1-1; 7 positions agree with TRBD1. Germline V gene sequence: CDR1 SGHNT, CDR2 YENEEA. Trimming at V came to 0 bases and at J to 5 bases, leaving 12 bases not matched to a gene. CDR3 length: 17 residues. The CDR3 DNA reads TGTGCCAGCAGCTTAGATCTCGTCAGGGGGTCAGGAACTGAAGCTTTCTTT. It specifies CASSLDLVRGSGTEAFF.

This rearrangement joins TRBV12-3 or TRBV12-4 to TRBJ2-7; 10 bases are shared with TRBD2. V lost 6 bases and J lost 1; bases outside the gene matches: 9. The CDR3 length is 16 residues. The CDR3 DNA follows: TGTGCCAGCAGGTCCGGGACTAGCGTTGAGTCCTACGAGCAGTACTTC. This codes for CASRSGTSVESYEQYF.

This clonotype was counted between two and nine times. This chain links TRBV4-1 with TRBJ1-2; TRBD1 is a possible D gene (6 bases). Per germline, CDR1 MGHRA and CDR2 YSYEKL. This CDR3 is 17 amino acids long. The germline V and J ends were trimmed by 0 bases and 2 bases, with 16 bases remaining between them. The CDR3 sequence is CASSQDFSTGSNYGYTF. CDR3 DNA: TGCGCCAGCAGCCAAGATTTCTCAACAGGGAGCAACTATGGCTACACCTTC.

This clonotype was observed many times. This sequence joins TRBV7-2 and TRBJ2-1; TRBD2 is a possible D gene (6 bases). Germline lookup yields CDR1 SGHTA and CDR2 FQGNSA. V was cut by 4 bases and J by 3 bases, with 19 bases left in between. This CDR3 is 17 amino acids long. The CDR3, as DNA: TGTGCCAGCAGCTCCGCACTCGGGGGACGACGCTACAATGAGCAGTTCTTC. It translates to CASSSALGGRRYNEQFF.

This clonotype has ten or more counts. The V gene is TRBV7-2, the J gene TRBJ1-2, with 9 bases lining up with TRBD1. CDR1 is SGHTA and CDR2 is FQGNSA in the germline V gene. The CDR3 is 15 amino acids. J was trimmed by 4 bases and V by 2 bases; bases with no gene match: 5. The CDR3, as DNA: TGTGCCAGCAGCTTAACAGGGGGCGTGAGCTATGGCTACACCTTC. Translating gives CASSLTGGVSYGYTF.

Many counts were recorded for this clonotype. The rearrangement links TRBV7-2 to TRBJ2-5; weak D call: TRBD2 (5 bases). V dropped 1 base and J dropped 5 bases, with 23 bases sitting between them. CDR1 and CDR2 (germline): SGHTA, FQGNSA. The CDR3 has 18 residues. In DNA form, the CDR3 reads TGTGCCAGCAGCTTAGACCCCCCGTATGGAGGCACGGGGGAGACCCAGTACTTC. Its translation is CASSLDPPYGGTGETQYF. Full variable domain (missing parts from reference TRBV7-2 and TRBJ2-5): GAGVSQSPSNKVTEKGKDVELRCDPISGHTALYWYRQSLGQGLEFLIYFQGNSAPDKSGLPSDRFSAERTGGSVSTLTIQRTQQEDSAVYLCASSLDPPYGGTGETQYFGPGTRLLVL.

This clonotype was observed many times. J is TRBJ2-5 and V is TRBV19; 8 nucleotides align to TRBD2. Germline CDR1 and CDR2: LNHDA and SQIVND (reference sequence). J was trimmed by 5 bases and V by 5 bases; bases with no gene match: 10. The CDR3 contains 15 residues. CDR3 sequence: CASSDHSGMRETQYF. CDR3 in DNA: TGTGCCAGTAGTGACCATAGCGGGATGAGGGAGACCCAGTACTTC. The full variable domain, in which reference TRBV19 and TRBJ2-5 provide the parts outside the CDR3, is DGGITQSPKYLFRKEGQNVTLSCEQNLNHDAMYWYRQDPGQGLRLIYYSQIVNDFQKGDIAEGYSVSREKKESFPLTVTSAQKNPTAFYLCASSDHSGMRETQYFGPGTRLLVL.

This clonotype was detected many times. The rearrangement joins TRBV4-2 to TRBJ1-2; weak D call: TRBD1 (6 bases). This CDR3 comprises 15 residues. The germline CDR1 and CDR2 sequences are LGHNA and YNFKEQ. Trimming cost V 0 bases and J 3 bases, with 11 bases left between them. CDR3 bases: TGTGCCAGCAGCCAAGAAGGGGGGAGGGACTATGGCTACACCTTC. Its translation is CASSQEGGRDYGYTF.

This clonotype was counted ten times or more. V gene TRBV28 combines with J gene TRBJ1-2; D gene unclear. The germline gives CDR1 MDHEN, CDR2 SYDVKM. With 5 bases removed from V and 1 base from J, the gap between germline ends came to 11 bases. The CDR3 totals 14 residues. CDR3 coding DNA: TGTGCCAGCAGTCCCCCGACTCTTAACTATGGCTACACCTTC. Protein product: CASSPPTLNYGYTF.

This clonotype occurred many times. The gene calls are TRBV7-6 and TRBJ2-7, with TRBD2 matching over 7 bases. Germline CDR1 reads SGHVS; CDR2 reads FNYEAQ. There are 14 residues in the CDR3. V lost 5 bases to trimming and J lost 4 bases; unmatched junction nucleotides: 8. The chain's CDR3 is CASSPGTTRYEQYF. The DNA for the CDR3 is TGTGCCAGCAGCCCGGGGACTACCCGGTACGAGCAGTACTTC.